This TCR beta chain was identified during a study of cytomegalovirus exposure and HLA in healthy donors. Broader study findings: V- and J-gene trimming in TCR beta was tied to a missense DCLRE1C variant by an analysis performed later. The Asian-associated ancestry cluster reportedly had fewer N-insertions than the approximately 690-donor mean in a later analysis.

This clone was detected only once. The antigen remains undetermined. Germline V gives CDR1 GTSNPN, CDR2 SVGIG (reference sequence). V was pared by 3 bases and J by 2 bases, with 9 bases of the junction left unmatched. CDR3 length: 15 amino acids. PCR employed 60 Vbeta and 13 Jbeta primers. The protocol was immunoSEQ multiplex PCR, while the TCRdb copy is restricted to in-frame clones and leaves out a portion. The data hold 95,000 to 150,000 clones, with 65% to 85% observed a single time. Specimen: PBMCs. The chain has TRBV30 and TRBJ1-1; 7 bases map to TRBD1. The origin of this receptor is a man aged 50 to 59 in good health and CMV-seronegative. The DNA for the CDR3 is TGTGCCTGGAGGGAGTTTAACAGGGGAAACACTGAAGCTTTCTTT. Translating it yields CAWREFNRGNTEAFF.